Sequencing of this T cell receptor beta chain was carried out in a study of control samples from healthy donors and cancer patients. CDR1 is SGHAT and CDR2 is FQNNGV in the germline V gene. The V gene end was trimmed by 1 base and the J gene end by 3 bases; junction bases not matched to a gene: 2. CDR3 length: 15 amino acids. Clones were read by immunoSEQ multiplex PCR, and TCRdb kept only the in-frame ones, dropping some. The sample totals about 190,000 clones; its top ten clones hold 2.2%. The V gene is TRBV11-2, the J gene TRBJ2-3, with 9 positions matching TRBD2. Sequenced material: blood. The sequence derives from a woman aged 25 to 39 in good health. CDR3 loop: CASSLGAGGTDTQYF. The CDR3 coding sequence is TGTGCCAGCAGCTTAGGTGCGGGGGGGACAGATACGCAGTATTTT.